The entry below gives a single TCR beta chain sequence along with its context. The antigen remains unidentified. This entry belongs to a study of beta chain features in type 1 diabetes. Study overall: The study found patients and healthy donors alike in age, gender and cell yields.

The CDR3 is 12 residues long. CDR1 and CDR2 (germline): SQVTM, ANQGSEA. Trimming stripped 1 base from V and 4 bases from J, with 8 bases between. Reverse transcribing all isolated RNA meant expressed TCRB transcripts were sequenced. Sequencing was performed with immunoSEQ multiplex PCR; in TCRdb, only in-frame clones are kept and a portion is missing. The sample has hundreds of thousands of clones, 14% seen once; the top ten hold 0.017%. Study results and limitations: There was a moderate but significant shortening of TCRB CDR3s in all four CD4+ subsets of Type 1 diabetes patients. cDNA-based reads could over-represent cells with high TCR expression. VDJ junctions from type 1 diabetes patients carried fewer insertions and larger deletions.

This TCR was recovered from a man aged 25-40 years with type 1 diabetes. Sequencing input: naive CD4+ T cells from blood. The rearrangement joins TRBV29-1 to TRBJ2-7; no clear D gene. CDR3 DNA: TGCAGCGTTGAAGCAGGTCTATACGAGCAGTACTTC. Translating it yields CSVEAGLYEQYF.